The rows below give T cell receptor beta chains drawn from one sample of a study of blood T cell repertoires in COVID-19. Data came from immunoSEQ multiplex PCR; TCRdb stores just in-frame clones and leaves some out. The table records fewer than 200,000 clones, approximately 80% of them present only once. Sequenced input: PBMCs or T cells enriched from blood (not recorded which). These receptors were obtained from a man aged 45-65 years who had recovered from COVID-19. Each CDR3 is given without its conserved first and last residue.

j_call v_call cdr3_aa
TRBJ1-2 TRBV30 ACLTGQGDGYT
TRBJ2-3 TRBV5-1 ASSWGVTDTQY
TRBJ1-5 TRBV18 ASSPPGQRNAQH
TRBJ1-3 TRBV4-2 ASSQDVSRGSNTIY
TRBJ1-2 TRBV6-5 ASSRAANYGYT
TRBJ1-1 TRBV4-3 ASSQGGRNTEAF
TRBJ2-2 TRBV9 ASSPRTGELF
TRBJ1-2 TRBV4-1 ASSPQDRDYGYT
TRBJ1-1 TRBV29-1 SVIHTGNSMNTEAF
TRBJ2-7 TRBV5-6 ASSLGFRGNYEQY
TRBJ1-6 TRBV3-1/TRBV3-2 ASSQFTGSGSPLH
TRBJ1-4 TRBV19 ASTSGRANEKLF
TRBJ2-3 TRBV3-1/TRBV3-2 ASSKDPDTQY
TRBJ1-6 TRBV11-2 ASSSEPGGTYNSPLH
TRBJ2-7 TRBV6-5 ASSYTLAGDSYEQY
TRBJ1-5 TRBV28 ASRGGQLHQPQH
TRBJ2-7 TRBV5-1 ASSSKPPIQGGSYEQY
TRBJ2-7 TRBV3-1/TRBV3-2 ASSQDESSYEQY
TRBJ1-5 TRBV28 ASSLSGLGNQPQH
TRBJ1-2 TRBV28 ASSLSRTGIYGYT
TRBJ1-1 TRBV25-1 ASRRTGAMEAF
TRBJ1-3 TRBV29-1 SATGQGTSGNTIY
TRBJ2-2 TRBV27 ASSLSPGNRWLGELF
TRBJ1-2 TRBV15 ATSTQAGSWGYT
TRBJ1-2 TRBV4-2 ASSQGHPGVGGHYGYT
TRBJ2-7 TRBV28 ASSYGGAAYEQY
TRBJ1-2 TRBV5-1 ASSSTGTGDGYT
TRBJ2-7 TRBV12-3/TRBV12-4 ATGTSGGTQY
TRBJ1-5 TRBV6-1 ASSELGAQPQH
TRBJ1-4 TRBV5-6 ASSLGTGGATNEKLF
TRBJ2-7 TRBV1 TTQLAVSYEQY
TRBJ2-1 TRBV18 ASSPARTGWHEQF
TRBJ1-2 TRBV19 ASSTGGTGDGYT
TRBJ1-4 TRBV12-3/TRBV12-4 ASSFNRVDVF
TRBJ1-1 TRBV12-5 ASGLTGLGGVNTEAF
TRBJ1-1 TRBV6-2/TRBV6-3 ASSYRGRGGEAF
TRBJ1-6 TRBV6-1 ASSERGIENSPLH
TRBJ1-4 TRBV5-4 ASSAGTDRTNEKLF
TRBJ2-3 TRBV10-3 AMNRERADTQY
TRBJ2-1 TRBV30 AWVAGGFNEQF
TRBJ2-7 TRBV27 ASSLTGSGVYEQY
TRBJ2-5 TRBV24-1 ATSVGGERTQY
TRBJ2-2 TRBV28 ASSTGWRTGELF
TRBJ1-6 TRBV18 ASSEGQLTYNSPLH
TRBJ1-4 TRBV5-1 ASSLQGQTNEKLF
TRBJ1-5 TRBV7-2 ASSLGRRNQPQH
TRBJ2-7 TRBV7-9 ASSSNRQGFLSYEQY
TRBJ2-7 TRBV6-6 ASSPTGVYEQY
TRBJ2-5 TRBV11-2 ASSWSQEATQETQY
TRBJ1-1 TRBV2 ASSRDSPMNTEAF
TRBJ1-5 TRBV6-2/TRBV6-3 ASSDRQGNQPQH
TRBJ1-1 TRBV7-3 ASSLDGGSTEAF
TRBJ2-7 TRBV6-1 ASSEAVRGRGREQY
TRBJ2-7 TRBV30 AWSVPGGEQY
TRBJ2-3 TRBV4-1 ASSQAETSGGDTQY
TRBJ2-7 TRBV5-5 ASSLSGRDRGAEQY
TRBJ2-3 TRBV11-3 ASSLGVRGAGTDTQY
TRBJ2-5 TRBV4-2 ASSHGLAGGFSVQETQY
TRBJ1-1 TRBV5-1 ASSLGTGSPADEAF